In its sample, the clone carrying this T cell receptor beta chain was seen many times. Its target is unknown. These data originate in a study of human T cells and chemical hapten exposure. Described time point: patch test 1, 2 weeks after DPC sensitization. This sample's treatment: therapeutic diphenylcyclopropenone sensitization with weekly scalp DPC. Alopecia patients between 18 and 70 years old and suitable for DPC were used as donors. Germline assignment: CDR1 MGHDK and CDR2 SYGVNS. Trimming left V 3 bases short and J 5 bases short, with 8 bases between. CDR3 length: 12 residues. Study-level findings and limits: DPC sensitization left the count of TCRs above 1 in 1000 unchanged. Large CDR3 similarity clusters arose significantly more often from expanded TCRs than from controls.

TCRdb reprocessed the RACE reads via MiXCR and lists one record per CDR3 protein. This sample has 340,000 or so distinct CDR3 sequences; around 6.9% occur once, and the top ten carry 8% to 9%. The gene calls are TRBV25-1 and TRBJ2-7; D is ambiguous. The source of this sequence is a woman in her late teens or twenties with alopecia areata. Some clones in this sample may be carry-over from other donors' samples. The material was whole blood, obtained in connection with sensitization to the hapten diphenylcyclopropenone (DPC). The CDR3 bases are TGTGCCAGCAGTGAGAGCGTCAACGAGCAGTACTTC. This encodes CASSESVNEQYF.